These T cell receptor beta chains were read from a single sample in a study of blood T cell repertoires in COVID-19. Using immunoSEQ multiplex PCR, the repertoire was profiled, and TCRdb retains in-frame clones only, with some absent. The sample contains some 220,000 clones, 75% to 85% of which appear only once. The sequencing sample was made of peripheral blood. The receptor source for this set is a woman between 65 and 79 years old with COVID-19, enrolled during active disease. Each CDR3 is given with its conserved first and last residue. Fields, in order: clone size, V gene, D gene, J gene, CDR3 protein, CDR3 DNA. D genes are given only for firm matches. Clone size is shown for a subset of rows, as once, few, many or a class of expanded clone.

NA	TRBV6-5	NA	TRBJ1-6	CASSRGGFESSPLHF	TGTGCCAGCAGTAGGGGGGGGTTTGAAAGTTCACCCCTCCACTTT
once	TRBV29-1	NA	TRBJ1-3	CSVNSGSGNTIYF	TGCAGCGTTAATTCGGGATCCGGAAACACCATATATTTT
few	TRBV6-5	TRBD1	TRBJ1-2	CASSQDRGNVGYTF	TGTGCCAGCAGTCAGGACAGGGGGAATGTCGGCTACACCTTC
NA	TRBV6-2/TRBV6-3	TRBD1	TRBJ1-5	CASSEDRAWGPQHF	TGTGCCAGCAGCGAGGACAGGGCGTGGGGGCCCCAGCATTTT
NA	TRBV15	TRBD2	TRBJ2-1	CATSRAGLAGGSYNEQFF	TGTGCCACCAGCAGAGCGGGACTAGCGGGAGGGTCCTACAATGAGCAGTTCTTC
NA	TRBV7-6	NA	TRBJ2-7	CASSRISGENSYEQYF	TGTGCCAGCAGTAGAATCTCCGGGGAGAACTCCTACGAGCAGTACTTC
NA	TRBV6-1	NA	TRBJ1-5	CASSAFDSISNQPQHF	TGTGCCAGCAGTGCCTTCGACAGCATTAGCAATCAGCCCCAGCATTTT
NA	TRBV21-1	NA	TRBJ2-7	CASSLQGDRIYEQYF	TGTGCCAGCAGCCTTCAGGGTGACAGGATCTACGAGCAGTACTTC
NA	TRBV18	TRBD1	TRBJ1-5	CASSPSTGAGQPQHF	TGTGCCAGCTCACCATCTACAGGGGCTGGTCAGCCCCAGCATTTT
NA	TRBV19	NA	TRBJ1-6	CASSTRGVLSSSYNSPLHF	TGTGCCAGTAGTACGCGGGGGGTTCTGTCGAGCTCCTATAATTCACCCCTCCACTTT
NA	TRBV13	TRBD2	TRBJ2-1	CASSSSGVKYNEQFF	TGTGCCAGCAGCTCTAGCGGGGTGAAGTACAATGAGCAGTTCTTC
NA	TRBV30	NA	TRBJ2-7	CAWSRGSSYEQYF	TGTGCCTGGAGCAGGGGAAGCTCCTACGAGCAGTACTTC
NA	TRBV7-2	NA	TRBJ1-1	CASSLALQGPEAFF	TGTGCCAGCAGCTTAGCTCTACAGGGACCAGAAGCTTTCTTT
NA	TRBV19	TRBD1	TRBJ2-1	CASTRDRGNEQFF	TGTGCCAGTACCCGGGACAGGGGGAATGAGCAGTTCTTC
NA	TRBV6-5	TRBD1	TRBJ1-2	CASSLDRGFYGYTF	TGTGCCAGTTCCCTGGACAGGGGTTTCTATGGCTACACCTTC
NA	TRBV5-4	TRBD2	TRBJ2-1	CASSLVMVAGGYSYNEQFF	TGTGCCAGCAGCTTGGTCATGGTAGCGGGAGGCTATTCGTACAATGAGCAGTTCTTC
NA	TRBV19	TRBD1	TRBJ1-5	CASSKTGTGGGQPQHF	TGTGCCAGTAGTAAGACTGGGACAGGGGGCGGTCAGCCCCAGCATTTT
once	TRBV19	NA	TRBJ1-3	CASSILRGADNTIYF	TGTGCCAGTAGCATTCTCCGGGGGGCTGACAACACCATATATTTT
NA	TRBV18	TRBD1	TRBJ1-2	CASSGADRTNYGYTF	TGTGCCAGCTCAGGGGCGGACAGGACTAACTATGGCTACACCTTC
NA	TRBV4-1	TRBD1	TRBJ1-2	CASSQIGTGGHGYTF	TGCGCCAGCAGCCAAATCGGGACAGGGGGCCATGGCTACACCTTC
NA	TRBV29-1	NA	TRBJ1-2	CSVDPRVPGYTF	TGCAGCGTTGACCCCAGGGTGCCCGGCTACACCTTC
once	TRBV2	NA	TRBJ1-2	CASSAVRNSQGYTF	TGTGCCAGCAGTGCAGTCAGGAACTCACAGGGCTACACCTTC
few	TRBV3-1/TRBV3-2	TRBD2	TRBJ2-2	CASSLTSVRELFF	TGTGCCAGCAGCCTGACTAGCGTTAGGGAGCTGTTTTTT
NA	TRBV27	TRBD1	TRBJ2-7	CASSLSDRALEQYF	TGTGCCAGCAGTCTATCGGACAGGGCCCTCGAGCAGTACTTC
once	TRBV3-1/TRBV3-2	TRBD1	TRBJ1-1	CASSQMDRGHFVRNTEAFF	TGTGCCAGCAGCCAAATGGACAGGGGGCACTTTGTTAGGAACACTGAAGCTTTCTTT
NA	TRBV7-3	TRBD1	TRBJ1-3	CASSPTGNHSGNTIYF	TGTGCCAGCAGCCCGACAGGGAATCACTCTGGAAACACCATATATTTT
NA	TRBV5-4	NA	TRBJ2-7	CASSLDGGRSYEQYF	TGTGCCAGCAGCTTGGACGGGGGGCGGTCCTACGAGCAGTACTTC
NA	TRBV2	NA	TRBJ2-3	CASSLLQGDTQYF	TGTGCCAGCAGCTTACTTCAGGGGGATACGCAGTATTTT
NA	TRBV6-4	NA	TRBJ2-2	CASRRDFNTGELFF	TGTGCCAGCAGAAGGGACTTTAACACCGGGGAGCTGTTTTTT
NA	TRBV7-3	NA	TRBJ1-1	CASSLMGQKNTEAFF	TGTGCCAGCAGCTTAATGGGGCAGAAGAACACTGAAGCTTTCTTT
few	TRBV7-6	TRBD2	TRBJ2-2	CASSLAGLAGGKNTGELFF	TGTGCCAGCAGCTTAGCGGGACTAGCGGGGGGGAAGAACACCGGGGAGCTGTTTTTT
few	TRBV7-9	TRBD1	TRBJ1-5	CASSQGADMPQHF	TGTGCCAGCAGCCAGGGGGCCGATATGCCCCAGCATTTT
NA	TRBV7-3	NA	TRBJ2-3	CASRPMGATDTQYF	TGTGCCAGCAGGCCGATGGGAGCCACAGATACGCAGTATTTT
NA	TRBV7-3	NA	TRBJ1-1	CASSLFASNTEAFF	TGTGCCAGCAGCTTATTCGCGTCGAACACTGAAGCTTTCTTT
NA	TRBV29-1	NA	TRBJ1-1	CSVYGAVAAEAFF	TGCAGTGTATATGGGGCCGTGGCGGCTGAAGCTTTCTTT
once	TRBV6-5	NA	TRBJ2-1	CASSFNNEQFF	TGTGCCAGCAGTTTTAACAATGAGCAGTTCTTC
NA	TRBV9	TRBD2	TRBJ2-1	CASSFSGGNDEQFF	TGTGCCAGCAGCTTCAGCGGGGGTAACGATGAGCAGTTCTTC
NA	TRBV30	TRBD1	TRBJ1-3	CAWSSGTGLSGNTIYF	TGTGCCTGGAGTTCCGGGACAGGTCTCTCTGGAAACACCATATATTTT
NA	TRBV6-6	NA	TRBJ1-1	CASSYEGQQNTEAFF	TGTGCCAGCAGTTACGAAGGACAACAGAACACTGAAGCTTTCTTT
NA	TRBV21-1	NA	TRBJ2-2	CASSKEKASGDTGELFF	TGTGCCAGCAGCAAAGAGAAGGCTAGCGGGGACACCGGGGAGCTGTTTTTT
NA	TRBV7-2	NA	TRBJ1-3	CASSSQGARSGNTIYF	TGTGCCAGCAGCTCCCAAGGAGCCCGCTCTGGAAACACCATATATTTT
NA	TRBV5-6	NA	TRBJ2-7	CASSLPGASEQYF	TGTGCCAGCAGCTTGCCAGGGGCGTCCGAGCAGTACTTC
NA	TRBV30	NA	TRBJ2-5	CAWSPSRETQYF	TGTGCCTGGAGCCCCTCGCGGGAGACCCAGTACTTC
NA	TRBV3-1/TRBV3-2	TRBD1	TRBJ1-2	CASSQVGQGLRGYTF	TGTGCCAGCAGCCAAGTGGGACAGGGTTTGCGAGGCTACACCTTC
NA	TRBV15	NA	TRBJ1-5	CATSRDIGVSQPQHF	TGTGCCACCAGCAGAGATATCGGGGTTTCTCAGCCCCAGCATTTT
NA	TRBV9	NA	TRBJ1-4	CASSPGFPAEKLFF	TGTGCCAGCAGCCCAGGGTTTCCTGCTGAAAAACTGTTTTTT
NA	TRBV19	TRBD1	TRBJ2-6	CASTTIGGGWAGANVLTF	TGTGCCAGTACCACTATAGGGGGCGGATGGGCTGGGGCCAACGTCCTGACTTTC
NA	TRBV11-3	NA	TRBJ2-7	CASSLEWTAYEQYF	TGTGCCAGCAGCTTAGAATGGACAGCCTACGAGCAGTACTTC
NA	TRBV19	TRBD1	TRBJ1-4	CASSRTGSGEKLFF	TGTGCCAGTAGTAGGACAGGGTCGGGTGAAAAACTGTTTTTT
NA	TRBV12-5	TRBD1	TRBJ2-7	CASGMGQGDYEQYF	TGTGCTAGTGGTATGGGACAGGGTGACTACGAGCAGTACTTC
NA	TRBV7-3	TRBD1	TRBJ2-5	CASSPQTGPQETQYF	TGTGCCAGCAGCCCTCAGACAGGGCCCCAAGAGACCCAGTACTTC
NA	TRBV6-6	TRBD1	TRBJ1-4	CASSRPGQGKVKLFF	TGTGCCAGCAGTCGCCCGGGACAGGGGAAGGTAAAACTGTTTTTT
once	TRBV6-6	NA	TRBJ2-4	CASSSVLGADIQYF	TGTGCCAGCTCTTCCGTCCTGGGCGCAGACATTCAGTACTTC
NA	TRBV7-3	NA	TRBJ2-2	CASSFAGRGSTGELFF	TGTGCCAGCAGCTTCGCCGGGCGGGGCAGCACCGGGGAGCTGTTTTTT
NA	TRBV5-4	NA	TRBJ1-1	CASSLNPDREAFF	TGTGCCAGCAGCTTGAACCCCGACAGAGAAGCTTTCTTT
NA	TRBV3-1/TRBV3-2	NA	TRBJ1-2	CASSPHGVNYGYTF	TGTGCCAGCAGCCCCCACGGGGTTAACTATGGCTACACCTTC
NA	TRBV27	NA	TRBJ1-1	CASSFSDYRDTEAFF	TGTGCCAGCAGTTTTTCCGACTACCGGGACACTGAAGCTTTCTTT
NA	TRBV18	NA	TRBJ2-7	CASSPRVGDSSYEQYF	TGTGCCAGCTCACCTCGGGTCGGGGATTCCTCCTACGAGCAGTACTTC
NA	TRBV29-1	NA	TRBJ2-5	CSVSTGTFETQYF	TGCAGCGTATCGACAGGGACTTTCGAGACCCAGTACTTC
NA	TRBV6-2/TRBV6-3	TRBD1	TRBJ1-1	CASSSTTGTGGTNTEAFF	TGTGCCAGCAGTTCAACAACCGGGACAGGTGGAACGAACACTGAAGCTTTCTTT